These 29 T cell receptor beta chains share one sample of origin, sequenced in a study of blood T cell repertoires in COVID-19. Using immunoSEQ multiplex PCR, the repertoire was profiled, and TCRdb retains in-frame clones only, with some absent. The table has 150,000 to 200,000 clones, roughly 91% seen once; the top ten hold under 5%. Sequencing input: peripheral blood. These TCRs come from a human donor in a cohort sampled during active COVID-19.

This rearrangement joins TRBV27 to TRBJ1-4; possibly TRBD1 for D (6 bases). The CDR3 contains 17 residues. The V gene lost 5 bases and the J gene lost 0 bases, with 16 bases spanning the gap. The germline CDR1 and CDR2 sequences are MNHEY and SMNVEV (reference sequence). CDR3 DNA sequence: TGTGCCAGCAGTCAAATCCAACAGGGCCCAACTAATGAAAAACTGTTTTTT. Its protein is CASSQIQQGPTNEKLFF.

The genes are TRBV7-8 and TRBJ2-3; 8 nucleotides line up with TRBD2. This CDR3 comprises 17 residues. V lost 6 bases and J lost 2; bases outside the gene matches: 13. The V gene's germline CDR1 is SGHVS and CDR2 FQNEAQ. The DNA for the CDR3 is TGTGCCAGCAGAAAAAGGCAGGGCGGGAGGAACACAGATACGCAGTATTTT. This gives the protein CASRKRQGGRNTDTQYF.

This chain joins TRBV6-5 and TRBJ2-3, with 10 nucleotides matching TRBD1. Germline V gives CDR1 MNHEY, CDR2 SVGAGI. The J segment lost 5 bases and the V segment lost 6 bases, leaving 5 bases of the junction unmatched. The CDR3 contains 14 residues. CDR3 in DNA: TGTGCCAGCAGCCTGGGACAGGGGCGAGATACGCAGTATTTT. This encodes CASSLGQGRDTQYF.

With respect to this clone: Other DNA sequences in this sample translate to the same CDR3. CDR3 in amino acids: CASSIDRGGTEAFF. The DNA for the CDR3 is TGTGCCAGTAGTATAGACCGGGGAGGCACTGAAGCTTTCTTT. V gene TRBV19 combines with J gene TRBJ1-1, with unresolved D. Looked up from germline, CDR1 is LNHDA and CDR2 is SQIVND (reference sequence). The CDR3 runs to 14 residues. Trimming stripped 0 bases from V and 4 bases from J, with 9 bases between.

V usage is TRBV7-9 and J usage is TRBJ2-7; TRBD1 might be the D (5 bases). Germline CDR1 is SEHNR and CDR2 is FQNEAQ (reference sequence). Trimming took 5 bases from V and 7 from J, leaving 18 bases between them. This CDR3 is built from 14 residues. The CDR3 coding sequence is TGTGCCAGCAGCCAGGGTCCCCCGCCTGGGGAGCAGTACTTC. It specifies CASSQGPPPGEQYF.

The chain uses TRBV3-1 (or the pseudogene TRBV3-2) and TRBJ1-2, with TRBD1 matching 8 bases. Germline CDR1 reads LGHDT; CDR2 reads YNNKEL (reference sequence). The junction had 7 bases not matched to a gene; V was cut back by 1 base and J by 6 bases. CDR3 length: 15 residues. The CDR3 spells CASSQVDTGGHGYTF. The DNA of the CDR3 is TGTGCCAGCAGCCAAGTTGATACAGGGGGTCATGGCTACACCTTC.

V gene TRBV9 combines with J gene TRBJ2-3; D is perhaps TRBD1 (6 bases). The CDR3 length is 14 residues. Deletions cut 3 bases from V and 2 bases from J, with 10 bases between. Germline V lookup: CDR1 SGDLS, CDR2 YYNGEE. The CDR3: CASSANRATDTQYF. CDR3 coding DNA: TGTGCCAGCAGCGCGAACAGGGCCACAGATACGCAGTATTTT.

This chain joins TRBV28 and TRBJ2-1; 9 bases are shared with TRBD2. V trimming: 6 bases; J trimming: 7 bases; junction bases outside the gene matches: 13. CDR1 MDHEN and CDR2 SYDVKM come from the germline V gene. The CDR3 totals 16 residues. DNA for the CDR3: TGTGCCAGCAGCCGGCCGGGGACTAGCTTTACGAATGAGCAGTTCTTC. It codes for CASSRPGTSFTNEQFF.

This clone appeared a single time. V is TRBV4-1 and J is TRBJ1-5, with 7 positions matching TRBD1. V lost 1 base and J lost 4; bases outside the gene matches: 4. Germline lookup yields CDR1 MGHRA and CDR2 YSYEKL. The CDR3 has 15 amino acids. CDR3 sequence: CASSQGRQGNQPQHF. DNA of the CDR3: TGCGCCAGCAGCCAAGGACGACAGGGTAATCAGCCCCAGCATTTT.

This chain joins TRBV2 and TRBJ2-5; D gene unclear. CDR1 and CDR2 (germline): SNHLY, FYNNEI. The CDR3 is made up of 12 amino acids. Trimming removed 7 bases from V and 9 bases from J, with 15 bases in between. CDR3 in DNA: TGTGCCAGCACCTCGATGCCCGAGTCCCAGTACTTC. This codes for CASTSMPESQYF.

The J gene is TRBJ2-3, the V gene TRBV5-1, with TRBD2 identical over 8 bases. The CDR3 length is 17 residues. Germline V gene lookup returns CDR1 SGHRS and CDR2 YFSETQ. Trimming at V came to 1 base and at J to 6 bases, leaving 13 bases not matched to a gene. The CDR3 is CASSLTTAGGGVDTQYF. CDR3 bases: TGCGCCAGCAGCTTGACAACGGCGGGAGGAGGAGTTGATACGCAGTATTTT.

The chain employs TRBV4-2 and TRBJ2-4; D perhaps matches TRBD2 (5 bases). The CDR3 runs to 14 residues. The germline V gene has CDR1 LGHNA and CDR2 YNFKEQ. V was clipped by 0 bases and J by 9 bases, with 12 bases between them. CDR3 region: CASSQDWLAGIQYF. In nucleotides, the CDR3 is TGTGCCAGCAGCCAAGATTGGCTAGCTGGCATTCAGTACTTC.

The chain employs TRBV28 and TRBJ1-1; D is possibly TRBD1 (5 bases). Trimming left V 8 bases short and J 8 bases short, with 18 bases between. Germline CDR1 reads MDHEN; CDR2 reads SYDVKM. This CDR3 spans 13 amino acids. The CDR3 sequence is CASLLGAGREAFF. The CDR3, as DNA: TGTGCCAGCCTTTTAGGGGCCGGGAGGGAAGCTTTCTTT.

V gene TRBV15 combines with J gene TRBJ1-3; 9 bases line up with TRBD1. With 0 bases clipped from V and 3 bases from J, the junction kept 6 bases outside the gene matches. Germline-derived CDR1 and CDR2 are LNHNV and YYDKDF (reference sequence). The CDR3 has 17 amino acids. The CDR3 sequence: CATSRDPQGAVGNTIYF. In DNA form, the CDR3 reads TGTGCCACCAGCAGAGACCCACAGGGGGCTGTTGGAAACACCATATATTTT. Full variable domain (outside the CDR3, taken from reference TRBV15 and TRBJ1-3): DAMVIQNPRYQVTQFGKPVTLSCSQTLNHNVMYWYQQKSSQAPKLLFHYYDKDFNNEADTPDNFQSRRPNTSFCFLDIRSPGLGDTAMYLCATSRDPQGAVGNTIYFGEGSWLTVV.

This rearrangement joins TRBV5-4 to TRBJ2-1, with D possibly matching TRBD2 (6 bases). Looked up from germline, CDR1 is SGHNT and CDR2 is YYREEE (reference sequence). Trimming left V 0 bases short and J 9 bases short, with 7 bases between. This CDR3 has 12 residues. Here the CDR3 reads CASSLVGGEQFF. The DNA of the CDR3 is TGTGCCAGCAGCTTGGTGGGGGGTGAGCAGTTCTTC.

The chain is built from TRBV7-2 and TRBJ2-5, with D perhaps TRBD1 (5 bases). This CDR3 region has 15 residues. Germline V gene sequence: CDR1 SGHTA, CDR2 FQGNSA. Trimming stripped 2 bases from V and 2 bases from J, with 12 bases between. The CDR3 loop reads CASSLLPGLQETQYF. The CDR3 DNA reads as TGTGCCAGCAGCTTACTCCCAGGGTTACAAGAGACCCAGTACTTC.

This chain links TRBV5-1 with TRBJ1-1, with D possibly being TRBD1 (5 bases). This CDR3 contains 16 residues. CDR1 is SGHRS and CDR2 is YFSETQ in the germline V gene. Trimming removed 2 bases at V and 0 bases at J, with 14 bases between. DNA for the CDR3: TGCGCCAGCAGCTTTATTGGGACTTTGATGAACACTGAAGCTTTCTTT. Residues: CASSFIGTLMNTEAFF.

The chain carries TRBV20-1 and TRBJ2-3; no clear D. From germline, CDR1 is DFQATT and CDR2 SNEGSKA (reference sequence). With 3 bases removed from V and 5 bases from J, the gap between germline ends came to 12 bases. CDR3 length: 13 amino acids. In DNA, the CDR3 is TGCAGTGCTAGTCTCTTGGGCCGAGATACGCAGTATTTT. Translating gives CSASLLGRDTQYF.

This chain links TRBV10-2 with TRBJ2-7, with TRBD2 matching over 12 bases. The length of the CDR3 is 15 residues. Germline CDR1 WSHSY, CDR2 SAAADI. V trimming: 4 bases; J trimming: 7 bases; junction bases outside the gene matches: 8. The CDR3 reads CASSGLAGAGMEQYF. DNA of the CDR3: TGCGCCAGCAGTGGACTAGCGGGAGCAGGTATGGAGCAGTACTTC.

CDR3 residues: CASKWDTFTDTQYF. DNA for the CDR3: TGTGCCAGCAAATGGGACACCTTCACAGATACGCAGTATTTT. V gene TRBV7-9 combines with J gene TRBJ2-3; TRBD1 is a possible D gene (6 bases). This CDR3 has 14 residues. Trimming took 7 bases from V and 2 from J, leaving 13 bases between them. Germline V CDR1 and CDR2: SEHNR, FQNEAQ (reference sequence). Combining the CDR3 with reference TRBV7-9 and TRBJ2-3 gives the whole variable domain DTGVSQNPRHKITKRGQNVTFRCDPISEHNRLYWYRQTLGQGPEFLTYFQNEAQLEKSRLLSDRFSAERPKGSFSTLEIQRTEQGDSAMYLCASKWDTFTDTQYFGPGTRLTVL.

The CDR3 reads CASRWDREGYGYTF. The DNA for the CDR3 is TGCGCCAGCAGGTGGGACAGGGAAGGGTATGGCTACACCTTC. V and J are TRBV10-1 and TRBJ1-2; 9 nucleotides agree with TRBD1. V was clipped by 6 bases and J by 5 bases; unmatched bases: 7. Germline values: CDR1 WNHNN, CDR2 SYGVQD (reference sequence). The CDR3 sequence is 14 residues long.

V and J are TRBV19 and TRBJ2-1; a possible D gene is TRBD1 (5 bases). This CDR3 spans 15 amino acids. V gave up 6 bases and J gave up 4 bases, with 16 bases separating them. Per the germline V gene, CDR1 is LNHDA and CDR2 is SQIVND (reference sequence). CDR3 residues: CASSYRQTLYNEQFF. Here the CDR3 DNA reads TGTGCCAGTAGCTATCGACAGACCCTTTACAATGAGCAGTTCTTC.

This chain links TRBV19 with TRBJ1-2; possibly TRBD1 for D (6 bases). CDR1 and CDR2 (germline): LNHDA, SQIVND (reference sequence). The CDR3 has 16 residues. V was trimmed by 4 bases and J by 1 base, leaving 16 bases between them. In DNA, the CDR3 is TGTGCCAGTAGTACCCGCTCGGGGGGGCTTAACTATGGCTACACCTTC. As protein: CASSTRSGGLNYGYTF.

The V call is TRBV29-1, the J call TRBJ2-4, with D perhaps TRBD2 (5 bases). The CDR3 consists of 12 residues. Looked up from germline, CDR1 is SQVTM and CDR2 is ANQGSEA. The ends were cut back, 5 bases at V and 8 bases at J, with 13 bases in the middle. CDR3 amino acids: CSVHLSGDIQYF. The CDR3 DNA reads TGCAGCGTTCATCTCTCCGGGGACATTCAGTACTTC.

V gene TRBV5-1 combines with J gene TRBJ2-2, with 7 bases lining up with TRBD1. V was pared by 4 bases and J by 2 bases, with 11 bases of the junction left unmatched. Per germline, CDR1 SGHRS and CDR2 YFSETQ. This CDR3 comprises 17 residues. CDR3 residues: CASSRPQGLKNTGELFF. In DNA form, the CDR3 reads TGCGCCAGCAGCCGTCCACAGGGGTTGAAAAACACCGGGGAGCTGTTTTTT.

The CDR3 is CATSPAPGQGGFRLAEQFF. The CDR3 region has the DNA TGTGCCACCAGCCCTGCCCCGGGACAGGGGGGGTTCAGATTGGCTGAGCAGTTCTTC. The rearrangement links TRBV15 to TRBJ2-1; 11 nucleotides line up with TRBD1. This CDR3 is 19 amino acids long. The junction had 21 bases not matched to a gene; V was cut back by 5 bases and J by 9 bases. The germline V gene has CDR1 LNHNV and CDR2 YYDKDF (reference sequence).

The J gene is TRBJ2-3, the V gene TRBV14, with 9 bases matching TRBD2. V shed 5 bases and J 5 bases; nucleotides not matched to a gene: 8. CDR3 length equals 15 residues. The germline V gene has CDR1 SGHDN and CDR2 FVKESK. CDR3 region: CASSIHSGSVDTQYF. DNA of the CDR3: TGTGCCAGCAGCATTCATAGCGGGAGTGTAGATACGCAGTATTTT.

A single count supports this clone. The chain links TRBV5-1 to TRBJ2-5, with D possibly being TRBD1 (5 bases). This CDR3 contains 13 residues. The V end lost 2 bases, the J end lost 2 bases, and 7 bases lay between the germline ends. CDR1 is SGHRS and CDR2 is YFSETQ in the germline V gene. The CDR3 DNA reads TGCGCCAGCAGCTTACGGACACAAGAGACCCAGTACTTC. It yields the protein CASSLRTQETQYF.

This chain uses TRBV3-1 (or the pseudogene TRBV3-2) with TRBJ2-2; 10 bases are shared with TRBD1. The V and J ends lost 1 base and 5 bases, in that order; junction bases with no gene match: 1. The CDR3 loop spans 15 amino acids. Germline V gene data show CDR1 as LGHDT and CDR2 as YNNKEL (reference sequence). CDR3 coding DNA: TGTGCCAGCAGCCAAGTGGGACAGGGGACCGGGGAGCTGTTTTTT. Translating gives CASSQVGQGTGELFF.